Listed below are T cell receptor beta chains from one sample, sequenced in a study of T cell repertoires in cytomegalovirus infection. TCRdb analysed the reads with MiXCR anew, one entry per CDR3 protein. The sample consists of around 800,000 distinct CDR3 sequences, 32% of them appearing once. Their target antigens are unknown. The sequencing used cultured CD8+ T cells from PBMCs, collected from culture after CMV antigen stimulation. These TCRs come from a human donor in good health (CMV status not recorded). Some clones in this sample may be carry-over from other donors' samples. Both conserved end residues are part of each CDR3. Not all rows give a size; the values are once, few, many and, for expanded clones, a class.

V gene	clone size	J gene	CDR3 protein
TRBV27	few	TRBJ1-6	CASSLRGGASPLHF
TRBV5-4	many	TRBJ2-5	CASSFRGYGDIETQYF
TRBV19	.	TRBJ1-2	CASSIEATGDGYTF
TRBV7-6	.	TRBJ2-3	CASSFRAGGWSGTDTQYF
TRBV6-1	few	TRBJ1-3	CASSFGAGGRKGNTIYF
TRBV27	few	TRBJ1-1	CASSLVREGTEAFF
TRBV7-9	.	TRBJ1-1	CASSLAGIGTEAFF
TRBV7-4	.	TRBJ1-1	CASSSSPGSGAFF
TRBV7-9	many	TRBJ1-1	CASFTTRQRVEAFF
TRBV29-1	few	TRBJ2-2	CSVEVMAGTGELFF
TRBV27	.	TRBJ1-6	CASSLIPMTGGHNSPLHF
TRBV6-6	.	TRBJ2-2	CASSQDVASGTRELFF
TRBV7-9	few	TRBJ1-2	CASTRQGAYEVSYGYTF
TRBV7-4	few	TRBJ2-3	CASSSPQGKSTDTQYF
TRBV7-9	.	TRBJ2-3	CASSNSGGASAQYF
TRBV6-5	many	TRBJ2-2	CASWTPTGELFF
TRBV7-6	many	TRBJ2-1	CASSQVPLAGGYNEQFF
TRBV27	few	TRBJ2-3	CASSFLEAGGPTDTQYF
TRBV2	.	TRBJ1-4	CASRGYNEKLFF
TRBV7-8	many	TRBJ2-5	CASSPRTGRQETQYF
TRBV7-2	many	TRBJ2-5	CASSLVHLGQETQYF